This T cell receptor (beta chain) originates from a study of blood T cell repertoires in COVID-19. Study at large: Acute and convalescent COVID-19 specimens originated in the United States, Italy and Spain. Sample material is recorded as cDNA or gDNA derived from T cells, B-cell-depleted T cells, or PBMCs.

Using immunoSEQ multiplex PCR, the repertoire was profiled, and TCRdb retains in-frame clones only, with some absent. The data contain approximately 300,000 clones, approximately 90% of them singletons. From germline, CDR1 is MNHEY and CDR2 SVGAGI. This CDR3 contains 16 residues. The trim removed 2 bases at V and 3 bases at J, leaving 4 bases unmatched. Recruits, aged roughly 18 to 100 years, lived in 25 or so US areas. The rearrangement links TRBV6-5 to TRBJ2-3; TRBD2 aligns across 11 bases. The TCR comes from a woman in her twenties or thirties who had recovered from COVID-19. Sequencing was done on a sample of PBMCs or T cells enriched from blood (not recorded which). The DNA for the CDR3 is TGTGCCAGCAGTTACAGTAGCGGGGGGGCGACAGATACGCAGTATTTT. Protein sequence: CASSYSSGGATDTQYF.